This T cell receptor (beta chain) was observed in a study of human T cells and chemical hapten exposure. Study results and limitations: The study found that DPC sensitization did not change TCRs above 1 in 1000 frequency.

In the original analysis: Samples contained a median of roughly 93,000 TCRs, with a range of roughly 23,224 to 700,000. Via MiXCR, TCRdb re-called the RACE reads, giving one row per CDR3 protein. The V and J calls were not made by the authors but by TCRdb's processing. The sample has roughly 120,000 distinct CDR3 sequences, roughly 13% seen once; the top ten hold about 3%. Worth noting for this clonotype: Antigen specificity is unknown.

Germline assignment: CDR1 LNHNV and CDR2 YYDKDF (reference sequence). The germline V and J ends were trimmed by 2 bases and 7 bases, with 5 bases remaining between them. This CDR3 spans 12 amino acids. Time point denoted: pre-sensitization, week 0. Noted treatment: therapeutic diphenylcyclopropenone sensitization with weekly scalp DPC. Total RNA was isolated from unfractionated whole blood. The TCR sequence derives from a woman aged 18 to 35 with alopecia areata. Some clones in this sample may be carry-over from other donors' samples. The V gene is TRBV15, the J gene TRBJ2-2; D uncertain. Specimen: whole blood, collected in connection with sensitization to the hapten diphenylcyclopropenone (DPC). CDR3 DNA: TGTGCCACCAGCAGAAGATACGGGGAGCTGTTTTTT. Its protein is CATSRRYGELFF.